The T cell receptor (beta chain) under discussion was sequenced for a study of beta chain features in type 1 diabetes. From germline, CDR1 is GTSNPN and CDR2 SVGIG (reference sequence). The CDR3 is 13 residues long. Trimming took 4 bases from V and 3 from J; bases not matched to a gene: 5. Expressed TCRB transcripts were sequenced, since all the RNA that had been isolated was reverse transcribed. This table comes from immunoSEQ multiplex PCR, and its TCRdb copy is limited to in-frame clones, with some not included. There are 160,000 or so clones in the sample; about 10% occur only once, and around 0.7% lies in the top ten. Details on this clone: Its antigen is unknown.

A heparinised blood draw that averaged roughly 100 mL was obtained once from each donor. General study results and limits: All four CD4+ subsets from Type 1 diabetes patients carried moderately but significantly shorter TCRB CDR3s.

The specimen was central memory CD4+ T cells from blood. This clonotype was sampled from a woman aged 30 to 39 with type 1 diabetes. The chain carries TRBV30 and TRBJ1-2, with TRBD1 matching 7 bases. The CDR3 nucleotides read TGTGCCTGGAATAGGGGGCGCGACTATGGCTACACCTTC. Protein sequence: CAWNRGRDYGYTF.